Listed below are T cell receptor beta chains from one sample, sequenced in a study of tumor-infiltrating lymphocytes in oesophageal squamous cell carcinoma. TCRdb independently ran MiXCR on the PCR reads; one entry per CDR3 protein. The sample holds about 14,000 distinct CDR3 sequences, about half seen once. Sequences were obtained from blood. Receptors were obtained from a male donor with esophageal squamous cell carcinoma. The CDR3 runs from the conserved cysteine through the conserved F or W. The D gene is left open where the match is weak. Clone size is given for some rows only: seen once, a few or many times, or a class if the clone is expanded.

j_call: TRBJ1-4; clone_size: many; v_call: TRBV5-6; d_call: TRBD1; cdr3_nt: TGTGCCAGCAGCTCCCTGGACAGGACAAATGAAAAACTGTTTTTT; cdr3_aa: CASSSLDRTNEKLFF
j_call: TRBJ1-2; clone_size: many; v_call: TRBV7-2; d_call: -; cdr3_nt: TGTGCCAGCAGCTTAGTCCGCGCTAACTATGGCTACACCTTC; cdr3_aa: CASSLVRANYGYTF
j_call: TRBJ2-5; clone_size: many; v_call: TRBV5-4; d_call: TRBD2; cdr3_nt: TGCGCCAGCAGCTTGGGCCGCGGGGGGACTAATGAGCAGTACTTC; cdr3_aa: CASSLGRGGTNEQYF
j_call: TRBJ2-5; clone_size: few; v_call: TRBV7-9; d_call: -; cdr3_nt: TGTGCCAGCAGCTTAGTTCTAGGGCTGGAGACCCAGTACTTC; cdr3_aa: CASSLVLGLETQYF
j_call: TRBJ1-1; clone_size: -; v_call: TRBV9; d_call: TRBD1; cdr3_nt: TGTGCCAGCAGCTCAGGACAGGACACTGAAGCTTTCTTT; cdr3_aa: CASSSGQDTEAFF
j_call: TRBJ2-7; clone_size: medium-sized; v_call: TRBV6-1; d_call: TRBD2; cdr3_nt: TGTGCCAGCAGTGAAGGTACGGGAGGCTACGAGCAGTACTTC; cdr3_aa: CASSEGTGGYEQYF
j_call: TRBJ2-3; clone_size: once; v_call: TRBV7-3; d_call: -; cdr3_nt: TGTGCCAGCAGCTCCAGGGGGGGCTTGACAGATACGCAGTATTTT; cdr3_aa: CASSSRGGLTDTQYF
j_call: TRBJ1-5; clone_size: many; v_call: TRBV19; d_call: -; cdr3_nt: TGTGCCAGTAGTCCCCGGACGTTTCAGCCCCAGCATTTT; cdr3_aa: CASSPRTFQPQHF
j_call: TRBJ2-7; clone_size: -; v_call: TRBV6-1; d_call: -; cdr3_nt: TGTGCCAGCAGTAAGACAGTCGACCCTTCCTACGAGCAGTACTTC; cdr3_aa: CASSKTVDPSYEQYF
j_call: TRBJ2-3; clone_size: -; v_call: TRBV7-6; d_call: -; cdr3_nt: TGTGCCAGCAGCTCCTCCACAGATACGCAGTATTTT; cdr3_aa: CASSSSTDTQYF
j_call: TRBJ2-1; clone_size: many; v_call: TRBV5-4; d_call: TRBD2; cdr3_nt: TGCGCCAGCAGCTTGGGTAGCGGGGGTAACAATGAGCAGTTCTTC; cdr3_aa: CASSLGSGGNNEQFF
j_call: TRBJ2-7; clone_size: -; v_call: TRBV24-1; d_call: -; cdr3_nt: TGTGCCACCAGTGATCCCAACAGTTACGAGCAGTACTTC; cdr3_aa: CATSDPNSYEQYF
j_call: TRBJ2-5; clone_size: few; v_call: TRBV7-3; d_call: -; cdr3_nt: TGTGCCAGCAGCTTGATTAGTCAAGAGACCCAGTACTTC; cdr3_aa: CASSLISQETQYF
j_call: TRBJ2-5; clone_size: many; v_call: TRBV20-1; d_call: -; cdr3_nt: TGCAGTGCTAGGGCGGGCTACCAAGAGACCCAGTACTTC; cdr3_aa: CSARAGYQETQYF
j_call: TRBJ2-3; clone_size: once; v_call: TRBV7-6; d_call: -; cdr3_nt: TGTGCCAGCAGCCCCACAGATACGCAGTATTTT; cdr3_aa: CASSPTDTQYF
j_call: TRBJ2-5; clone_size: -; v_call: TRBV7-2; d_call: TRBD1; cdr3_nt: TGTGCCAGCAGCCCCGACAGGGGGAGGTCCTACGAGCAGTCCTTC; cdr3_aa: CASSPDRGRSYEQSF
j_call: TRBJ2-7; clone_size: -; v_call: TRBV7-6; d_call: -; cdr3_nt: TGTGCCAGCAGCTTAGCTACAGGGTTCGATGAGCAGTACTTC; cdr3_aa: CASSLATGFDEQYF
j_call: TRBJ2-1; clone_size: few; v_call: TRBV14; d_call: TRBD2; cdr3_nt: TGTGCCAGCAGCCAGGCGACTAGCGGGAGGGGTAGACAGTTCTTC; cdr3_aa: CASSQATSGRGRQFF
j_call: TRBJ2-7; clone_size: -; v_call: TRBV4-2; d_call: TRBD2; cdr3_nt: TGTGCCAGCAGCCAAGATCTGGGGACTAGCTCCTACGAGCAGTACTTC; cdr3_aa: CASSQDLGTSSYEQYF
j_call: TRBJ2-1; clone_size: once; v_call: TRBV6-8; d_call: TRBD2; cdr3_nt: TGTGCCAGCAGTTATAGACCCCTTCTGACTAGCGGGAGGAGCAATGAGCAGTTCTTC; cdr3_aa: CASSYRPLLTSGRSNEQFF
j_call: TRBJ2-3; clone_size: -; v_call: TRBV6-1; d_call: -; cdr3_nt: TGTGCCAGCAGTCCTGATCAATCGGGACGGGGGTTCAGTTTCACAGATACGCAGTATTTT; cdr3_aa: CASSPDQSGRGFSFTDTQYF
j_call: TRBJ2-4; clone_size: -; v_call: TRBV6-1; d_call: TRBD1; cdr3_nt: TGTGCCAGCAGTCCGGGACAGGGGGGCAAAAACATTCAGTACTTC; cdr3_aa: CASSPGQGGKNIQYF
j_call: TRBJ2-5; clone_size: -; v_call: TRBV7-3; d_call: TRBD1; cdr3_nt: TGTGCCAGCAGCTTAACCGGGACAGGGCAAGAGACCCAGTACTTC; cdr3_aa: CASSLTGTGQETQYF
j_call: TRBJ2-7; clone_size: medium-sized; v_call: TRBV6-5; d_call: TRBD1; cdr3_nt: TGTGCCAGCAGTTACTCGAACAGGGGGGACGAGCAGTACTTC; cdr3_aa: CASSYSNRGDEQYF
j_call: TRBJ2-1; clone_size: medium-sized; v_call: TRBV6-2/TRBV6-3; d_call: TRBD1; cdr3_nt: TGTGCCAGCACGACAGGGGGAGCGGGGCAGTTCTTC; cdr3_aa: CASTTGGAGQFF
j_call: TRBJ2-3; clone_size: large; v_call: TRBV7-2; d_call: -; cdr3_nt: TGTGCCAGCAGCCTGTTAGGGGCTAGCACAGATACGCAGTATTTT; cdr3_aa: CASSLLGASTDTQYF
j_call: TRBJ2-5; clone_size: medium-sized; v_call: TRBV5-8; d_call: -; cdr3_nt: TGTGCCAGCAGCTTGAACGGGCTCCAAGAGACCCAGTACTTC; cdr3_aa: CASSLNGLQETQYF
j_call: TRBJ2-7; clone_size: -; v_call: TRBV6-5; d_call: TRBD2; cdr3_nt: TGTGCCAGCAGTCCTAGCGGGTTTCGGTACGAGCAGTACTTC; cdr3_aa: CASSPSGFRYEQYF
j_call: TRBJ2-3; clone_size: -; v_call: TRBV7-6; d_call: -; cdr3_nt: TGTGCCAGCAGCTTATTCGGCGGGGACACAGATACGCAGTATTTT; cdr3_aa: CASSLFGGDTDTQYF
j_call: TRBJ2-7; clone_size: -; v_call: TRBV7-2; d_call: -; cdr3_nt: TGTGCCAGCAGCTTAGAGGGCGGCTACGAGCAGTACTTC; cdr3_aa: CASSLEGGYEQYF
j_call: TRBJ2-3; clone_size: few; v_call: TRBV7-2; d_call: TRBD2; cdr3_nt: TGTGCCAGCAGGCCGGGCGGGGGGCGAACAGATACGCAGTATTTT; cdr3_aa: CASRPGGGRTDTQYF
j_call: TRBJ2-3; clone_size: few; v_call: TRBV7-3; d_call: TRBD2; cdr3_nt: TGTGCCAGCAGCTTACAGCGACTAGCGGGGGGGCCAGATACGCAGTATTTT; cdr3_aa: CASSLQRLAGGPDTQYF
j_call: TRBJ2-4; clone_size: -; v_call: TRBV7-2; d_call: TRBD2; cdr3_nt: TGTGCCAGCAGCACCGGACTAGACTATGAGCAGTACTTC; cdr3_aa: CASSTGLDYEQYF
j_call: TRBJ1-2; clone_size: -; v_call: TRBV7-4; d_call: TRBD1; cdr3_nt: TGTGCCAGCCAGACAGGGACCGGAGTTAAAGACTATGGCTACACCTTC; cdr3_aa: CASQTGTGVKDYGYTF
j_call: TRBJ2-1; clone_size: many; v_call: TRBV28; d_call: TRBD2; cdr3_nt: TGTGCCAGCAGTTTACTGCGGACGGGGGGTTCCGCCCGATCTCTGGCGAATTCACCCCTCCACTTC; cdr3_aa: CASSLLRTGGSARSLANSPLHF
j_call: TRBJ2-5; clone_size: -; v_call: TRBV11-1; d_call: -; cdr3_nt: TGTGCCAGCAGCTTATTTACCGGTCAAGAGACCCAGTACTTC; cdr3_aa: CASSLFTGQETQYF
j_call: TRBJ2-1; clone_size: medium-sized; v_call: TRBV25-1; d_call: TRBD2; cdr3_nt: TGTGCCAGCAGGGGGGAAGGTAGCGGGAAGCCGAGCTACAATGAGCAGTTCTTC; cdr3_aa: CASRGEGSGKPSYNEQFF
j_call: TRBJ2-1; clone_size: -; v_call: TRBV5-6; d_call: -; cdr3_nt: TGTGCCAGCAGCTTTGAGTACCTGGACTACAATGAGCAGTTCTTC; cdr3_aa: CASSFEYLDYNEQFF
j_call: TRBJ1-1; clone_size: -; v_call: TRBV6-1; d_call: TRBD1; cdr3_nt: TGTGCCAGCAGGAGGGTAACAGGGGCTGAAGCTTTCTTT; cdr3_aa: CASRRVTGAEAFF
j_call: TRBJ2-7; clone_size: many; v_call: TRBV5-1; d_call: -; cdr3_nt: TGCGCCAGCAGCTTGGCCGGGAGCTCCTACGAGCAGTACTTC; cdr3_aa: CASSLAGSSYEQYF
j_call: TRBJ1-2; clone_size: many; v_call: TRBV5-5; d_call: TRBD1; cdr3_nt: TGTGCCAGCAGCAGGGACAGGGACGGCTACACCTTC; cdr3_aa: CASSRDRDGYTF
j_call: TRBJ2-5; clone_size: large; v_call: TRBV7-2; d_call: TRBD1; cdr3_nt: TGTGCCATCGCACTTCAGGGGGCGAGACAAGAGACCCAGTACTTC; cdr3_aa: CAIALQGARQETQYF
j_call: TRBJ1-2; clone_size: -; v_call: TRBV24-1; d_call: -; cdr3_nt: TGTGCCACCAGTGATTCAGCTGAGACCATGTACGGTGCTGGAGGCTACACCTTC; cdr3_aa: CATSDSAETMYGAGGYTF
j_call: TRBJ2-6; clone_size: many; v_call: TRBV24-1; d_call: -; cdr3_nt: TGTGCCACCGAGACAGGGACTTTC; cdr3_aa: CATETGTF
j_call: TRBJ2-3; clone_size: many; v_call: TRBV19; d_call: TRBD2; cdr3_nt: TGTGCCAGTAGTATAGTACTAGCGGGGTCAGATACGCAGTATTTT; cdr3_aa: CASSIVLAGSDTQYF
j_call: TRBJ2-7; clone_size: -; v_call: TRBV6-2/TRBV6-3; d_call: -; cdr3_nt: TGTGCCAGCTATCCCCTGGACAATGAGCGGTTCTTC; cdr3_aa: CASYPLDNERFF
j_call: TRBJ2-1; clone_size: -; v_call: TRBV6-1; d_call: -; cdr3_nt: TGTGCCAGCAGTGCCCAGGGCTATGAGCAGTTCTTC; cdr3_aa: CASSAQGYEQFF
j_call: TRBJ2-5; clone_size: once; v_call: TRBV7-2; d_call: -; cdr3_nt: TGTGCCAGCAGCTCCGGGACGTATGGGACCCAGTACTTC; cdr3_aa: CASSSGTYGTQYF
j_call: TRBJ2-3; clone_size: few; v_call: TRBV7-8; d_call: TRBD2; cdr3_nt: TGTGCCAGCAGCTTGATACTAGCGGGAGGAAAAACAGATACGCAGTATTTT; cdr3_aa: CASSLILAGGKTDTQYF
j_call: TRBJ2-3; clone_size: many; v_call: TRBV18; d_call: -; cdr3_nt: TGTGCCAGCTCACCAGATCCAGCGGGCACTAGCACAGATACGCAGTATTTT; cdr3_aa: CASSPDPAGTSTDTQYF
j_call: TRBJ1-1; clone_size: few; v_call: TRBV7-8; d_call: -; cdr3_nt: TGTGCCAGCAGCTTAGAGTACGGGAATGAAGCTTTCTTT; cdr3_aa: CASSLEYGNEAFF
j_call: TRBJ2-3; clone_size: -; v_call: TRBV12-3/TRBV12-4; d_call: -; cdr3_nt: TGTGCCAGCAGTTTTCAGGGAGCAGATACGCAGTATTTT; cdr3_aa: CASSFQGADTQYF
j_call: TRBJ2-7; clone_size: -; v_call: TRBV7-2; d_call: -; cdr3_nt: TGTGCCAGCAGCTTAGGACCTTGGGGACTTGAGGCGCGGCAGTACTTC; cdr3_aa: CASSLGPWGLEARQYF
j_call: TRBJ2-5; clone_size: -; v_call: TRBV6-2/TRBV6-3; d_call: -; cdr3_nt: TGTGCCAGCAGTGTCAATCTAAAGTACCAAGAGACCCAGTACTTC; cdr3_aa: CASSVNLKYQETQYF
j_call: TRBJ2-1; clone_size: -; v_call: TRBV7-8; d_call: -; cdr3_nt: TGTGCCAGCAGCTTAGTGAGCTCCTACAATGAGCAGTTCTTC; cdr3_aa: CASSLVSSYNEQFF
j_call: TRBJ2-3; clone_size: few; v_call: TRBV7-6; d_call: -; cdr3_nt: TGTGCCAGCAGCTTAGCTAGCGGTACAGATACGCAGTATTTT; cdr3_aa: CASSLASGTDTQYF
j_call: TRBJ2-2; clone_size: many; v_call: TRBV12-5; d_call: TRBD2; cdr3_nt: TGTGCTAGTGGTTTGATCCTAACCGCTAGCGGGCCCGGGGAGCTGTTTTTT; cdr3_aa: CASGLILTASGPGELFF
j_call: TRBJ2-7; clone_size: -; v_call: TRBV7-9; d_call: -; cdr3_nt: TGTGCCAGCAGCCGCCGGCGCCCCCAGGAGCAGTACTTC; cdr3_aa: CASSRRRPQEQYF
j_call: TRBJ2-1; clone_size: few; v_call: TRBV12-3/TRBV12-4; d_call: TRBD2; cdr3_nt: TGTGCCAGCAGTTTTGAGGGAGGGCATTACAATGAGCAGTTCTTC; cdr3_aa: CASSFEGGHYNEQFF